The next 15 T cell receptor beta chains were all read from a single sample in a study of chemoradiotherapy in HPV16-positive cancers. Profiled with immunoSEQ multiplex PCR; TCRdb holds only in-frame clones, not every one. The sample records tens of thousands of clones, around 90% being singletons. This material consisted of blood, taken from a patient who underwent chemoradiotherapy. All receptors come from a human donor with HPV-associated anogenital cancer.

The V call is TRBV15, the J call TRBJ2-3; perhaps TRBD1 as D (7 bases). CDR3 length: 15 amino acids. CDR1 LNHNV and CDR2 YYDKDF come from the germline V gene (reference sequence). The V end was cut by 8 bases, the J end by 0 bases, with 15 bases between. In DNA form, the CDR3 reads TGTGCCACCTCCAGGGGGAGCGGGAGCACAGATACGCAGTATTTT. Translation gives CATSRGSGSTDTQYF.

The V and J genes are TRBV6-6 and TRBJ1-1, with 7 bases fitting TRBD1. The J segment lost 3 bases and the V segment lost 4 bases, leaving 5 bases of the junction unmatched. CDR1 MNHNY and CDR2 SVGAGI come from the germline V gene (reference sequence). There are 14 residues in the CDR3. CDR3 loop: CASSSNTGDTEAFF. DNA for the CDR3: TGTGCCAGCAGTTCGAATACAGGGGACACTGAAGCTTTCTTT.

The V call is TRBV5-1, the J call TRBJ1-2; D is ambiguous. Germline CDR1 reads SGHRS; CDR2 reads YFSETQ. Between the trimmed V and J ends, which lost 2 bases and 2 bases, there was a span of 7 bases. The length of the CDR3 is 13 residues. CDR3 nucleotide sequence: TGCGCCAGCAGCTTTGGAGAAAACTATGGCTACACCTTC. Its translation: CASSFGENYGYTF. The full variable domain, with the rest looked up from reference TRBV5-1 and TRBJ1-2, is KAGVTQTPRYLIKTRGQQVTLSCSPISGHRSVSWYQQTPGQGLQFLFEYFSETQRNKGNFPGRFSGRQFSNSRSEMNVSTLELGDSALYLCASSFGENYGYTFGSGTRLTVV.

The chain is built from TRBV7-9 and TRBJ1-5; D is unresolved. Germline V CDR1 and CDR2: SEHNR, FQNEAQ (reference sequence). V was shortened by 5 bases and J by 6 bases, with 8 bases between the two germline ends. CDR3 length equals 12 residues. Here the CDR3 reads CASSQDGQPQHF. The CDR3 coding sequence is TGTGCCAGCAGCCAGGACGGTCAGCCCCAGCATTTT.

The V and J genes are TRBV5-1 and TRBJ2-1; D not resolved. Germline CDR1 SGHRS, CDR2 YFSETQ. The CDR3 is 12 residues long. The ends were cut back, 4 bases at V and 8 bases at J, with 10 bases in the middle. CDR3 bases: TGCGCCAGCAGCCTTAATGCCCATGAGCAGTTCTTC. It is translated as CASSLNAHEQFF.

The table lists this clone with a count of one. The rearrangement links TRBV10-3 to TRBJ1-2; perhaps TRBD1 as D (6 bases). V was trimmed by 3 bases and J by 6 bases, leaving 14 bases between them. The CDR3 is made up of 14 amino acids. The germline gives CDR1 ENHRY, CDR2 SYGVKD. CDR3 loop: CAISERDKSDGYTF. CDR3 DNA: TGTGCCATCAGTGAAAGGGACAAATCGGATGGCTACACCTTC.

V gene TRBV19 combines with J gene TRBJ1-2; the match to TRBD1 covers 8 bases. The length of the CDR3 is 12 residues. The V and J ends lost 9 bases and 9 bases, in that order; junction bases with no gene match: 9. Germline CDR1 is LNHDA and CDR2 is SQIVND (reference sequence). In nucleotides, the CDR3 is TGTGCCAGCAGCAGACAGGGGCTGAGCTACACCTTC. This gives the protein CASSRQGLSYTF.

This chain connects TRBV10-3 to TRBJ2-5; a possible D gene is TRBD1 (5 bases). Trimming removed 8 bases at V and 4 bases at J, with 11 bases between. In germline, CDR1 is ENHRY, CDR2 SYGVKD. The length of the CDR3 is 12 residues. The CDR3, as DNA: TGTGCCATCTCCCGGCAGGGAGAGACCCAGTACTTC. This translates into CAISRQGETQYF.

The V gene is TRBV6-6, the J gene TRBJ2-1; tentatively, D is TRBD2 (5 bases). The CDR3 runs 16 residues. V was shortened by 0 bases and J by 1 base, with 10 bases between the two germline ends. Germline lookup yields CDR1 MNHNY and CDR2 SVGAGI (reference sequence). The chain's CDR3 is CASSYSPGLSYNEQFF. The CDR3 nucleotides read TGTGCCAGCAGTTACTCTCCGGGGTTATCCTACAATGAGCAGTTCTTC.

V is TRBV28 and J is TRBJ2-7; no reliable D call. The germline V and J ends were trimmed by 6 bases and 2 bases, with 14 bases remaining between them. Per the germline V gene, CDR1 is MDHEN and CDR2 is SYDVKM. The length of the CDR3 is 14 residues. The CDR3 protein is CASRSAVGTYEQYF. The CDR3 bases are TGTGCCAGCAGGAGCGCTGTAGGCACCTACGAGCAGTACTTC.

The chain uses TRBV30 and TRBJ1-2; TRBD1 matches 8 bases. V dropped 4 bases and J dropped 4; count of bases not matched to a gene: 8. This CDR3 region has 14 residues. Germline V gene data show CDR1 as GTSNPN and CDR2 as SVGIG (reference sequence). The DNA of the CDR3 is TGTGCCTGGACCCGGACAGGGAGGTTCTATGGCTACACCTTC. Translating it yields CAWTRTGRFYGYTF.

This clone was seen only a few times. V usage is TRBV6-6 and J usage is TRBJ2-2; the match to TRBD2 covers 8 bases. Germline-derived CDR1 and CDR2 are MNHNY and SVGAGI (reference sequence). The CDR3 spans 16 residues. The V gene end was trimmed by 2 bases and the J gene end by 8 bases; junction bases not matched to a gene: 10. The CDR3 spells CASSYEVAGSWGELFF. The CDR3 coding sequence is TGTGCCAGCAGTTACGAGGTAGCGGGGTCCTGGGGGGAGCTGTTTTTT.

The chain links TRBV28 to TRBJ2-3; 7 nucleotides match TRBD1. Germline V gene sequence: CDR1 MDHEN, CDR2 SYDVKM. V gave up 10 bases and J gave up 3 bases; unmatched junction bases: 7. This CDR3 contains 13 residues. The CDR3 DNA reads TGTGCCACCTACAGGGGTGAAACAGATACGCAGTATTTT. Encoded protein: CATYRGETDTQYF.

The chain employs TRBV7-2 and TRBJ1-5, with 8 bases that match TRBD1. The ends lost 4 bases at V and 9 bases at J; junction bases unmatched: 5. CDR1 is SGHTA and CDR2 is FQGNSA in the germline V gene. The CDR3 length is 13 residues. The DNA for the CDR3 is TGTGCCAGCAGCTACGGACAGGGTCGGCCCCAGCATTTT. Translated, it gives CASSYGQGRPQHF. Full variable domain (rest looked up from reference TRBV7-2 and TRBJ1-5): GAGVSQSPSNKVTEKGKDVELRCDPISGHTALYWYRQSLGQGLEFLIYFQGNSAPDKSGLPSDRFSAERTGGSVSTLTIQRTQQEDSAVYLCASSYGQGRPQHFGDGTRLSIL.

This rearrangement joins TRBV7-4 to TRBJ2-3; 13 nucleotides agree with TRBD2. This CDR3 is 17 amino acids long. Trimming took 5 bases from V and 4 from J; bases not matched to a gene: 9. Germline V CDR1 and CDR2: SGHVT, SQSDAQ. The chain's CDR3 is CASSLRTSGSRADTQYF. In DNA, the CDR3 is TGTGCCAGCAGCCTCCGGACTAGCGGGAGTCGCGCAGATACGCAGTATTTT.